The clone carrying this T cell receptor beta chain was counted only a few times. The data originate from a study of cytomegalovirus exposure and HLA in healthy donors. Germline V gives CDR1 SEHNR, CDR2 FQNEAQ (reference sequence). Trimming shortened V by 2 bases and J by 1 base, and 6 bases separated the two germline ends. This CDR3 contains 15 residues. The primer mix had 60 Vbeta and 13 Jbeta primers. Sequencing was performed with immunoSEQ multiplex PCR; in TCRdb, only in-frame clones are kept and a portion is missing. The sample records 100,000 to 150,000 clones, over 75% being singletons. The clonotype was recovered from a man aged 30-40 years in good health and CMV-seronegative. The sample consisted of PBMCs. The chain joins TRBV7-9 to TRBJ2-6, with D uncertain. DNA for the CDR3: TGTGCCAGCAGCTTATCCGTTTCTGGGGCCAACGTCCTGACTTTC. Protein product: CASSLSVSGANVLTF.